The sequence of this T cell receptor beta chain was determined in a study of molecular identifiers for immune sequencing clone quantification. Study background: Four of five splits of RNA from roughly 20,000 or 100,000 naive CD8 cells were sequenced in replicates.

Many counts were recorded for this clonotype. Its target is unknown. Study results and caveats: Clones with over 20 RNA copies captured over 98% of effector molecules but under 1% of naive ones. Jurkat TCR RNA spiked in from one cell could reportedly be detected among about 1.1 million naive cells.

This CDR3 is built from 13 residues. CDR1 and CDR2 from the germline V gene are SGHTA and FQGNSA. Trimming took off 6 bases at V and 2 bases at J, with 11 bases between the two ends. Each CDR3 protein is one row after TCRdb ran MiXCR on the PCR reads. The data contain fewer than 350,000 distinct CDR3 sequences, about a fifth of them seen just once; the ten biggest clones take up about 0.81%. The sample taken for sequencing was naive CD8+ T cells from blood, with Jurkat cell RNA spiked in. Specified subset: FACS-sorted CD8+CD4-CCR7+CD45RA+ naive T cells. The chain carries TRBV7-2 and TRBJ2-7; D possibly corresponds to TRBD1 (6 bases). The sequence was obtained from a human donor in good health. Some libraries in this study had Jurkat cell RNA spiked in. CDR3 DNA sequence: TGTGCCAGCAGTTACACAGGGACCTACGAGCAGTACTTC. This codes for CASSYTGTYEQYF.